This T cell receptor beta chain appears in the sequencing data of a study of blood T cells in healthy people across ages. Overall study: Template switching picked up about one barcoded beta molecule for each two T cells. Overall study findings and caveats: CMV status of donors was unknown, possibly confounding expanded clonotype changes. Older individuals had lower TCR beta diversity per million T cells (the decline was roughly linear).

Germline V gene data show CDR1 as DFQATT and CDR2 as SNEGSKA (reference sequence). V was pared by 3 bases and J by 2 bases, with 12 bases between. This CDR3 has 14 residues. This clonotype was detected a few times. The antigen remains undetermined. PCR was performed a second time for roughly 7 to 11 cycles using a sample-barcoded 5' primer and a J-beta primer mix. Each cDNA molecule was tagged by a template-switch adaptor that had 12 random nucleotides. Via MiXCR, TCRdb re-called the 5' RACE reads, giving one row per CDR3 protein. In the table there are 650,000 to 950,000 distinct CDR3 sequences, around 43% of which are singletons.

The chain combines TRBV20-1 with TRBJ2-3; D remains unclear. The sequence was obtained from a man aged 55 to 70 in good health. The sequenced material came from blood. The CDR3 region is CSASTYLATDTQYF. CDR3 in DNA: TGCAGTGCTAGTACCTATCTTGCCACAGATACGCAGTATTTT.